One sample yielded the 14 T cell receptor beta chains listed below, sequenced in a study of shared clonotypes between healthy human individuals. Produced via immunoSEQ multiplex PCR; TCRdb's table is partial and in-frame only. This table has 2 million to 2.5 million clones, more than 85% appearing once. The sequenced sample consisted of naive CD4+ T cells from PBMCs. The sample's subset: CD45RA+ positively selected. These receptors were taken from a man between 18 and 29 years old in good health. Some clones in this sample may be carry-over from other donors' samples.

Here the CDR3 DNA reads TGCGCCAGCAGCAAAGGGGGACGCTCCGACACCTACGAGCAGTACTTC. This encodes CASSKGGRSDTYEQYF. J is TRBJ2-7 and V is TRBV4-1; D possibly corresponds to TRBD1 (6 bases). The germline gives CDR1 MGHRA, CDR2 YSYEKL. The CDR3 consists of 16 residues. V was pared by 5 bases and J by 2 bases, with 19 bases between.

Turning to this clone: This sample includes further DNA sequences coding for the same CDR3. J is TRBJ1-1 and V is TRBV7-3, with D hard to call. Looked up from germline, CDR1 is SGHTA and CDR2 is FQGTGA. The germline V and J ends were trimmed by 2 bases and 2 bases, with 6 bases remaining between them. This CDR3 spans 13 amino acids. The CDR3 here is CASSLERNTEAFF. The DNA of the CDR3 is TGTGCCAGCAGCTTAGAGAGAAACACTGAAGCTTTCTTT.

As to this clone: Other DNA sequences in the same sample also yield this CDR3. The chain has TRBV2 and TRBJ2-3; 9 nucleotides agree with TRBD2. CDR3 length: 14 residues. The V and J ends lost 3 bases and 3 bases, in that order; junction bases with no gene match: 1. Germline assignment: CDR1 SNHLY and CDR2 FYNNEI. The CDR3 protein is CASSDSGRTDTQYF. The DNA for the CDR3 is TGTGCCAGCAGTGACAGCGGGAGGACAGATACGCAGTATTTT.

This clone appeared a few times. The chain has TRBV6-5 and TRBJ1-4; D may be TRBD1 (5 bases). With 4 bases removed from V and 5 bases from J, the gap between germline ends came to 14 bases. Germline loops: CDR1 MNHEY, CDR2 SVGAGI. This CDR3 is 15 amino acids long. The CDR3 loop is CASSSQGQSNEKLFF. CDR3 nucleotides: TGTGCCAGCAGTTCCCAGGGTCAGTCGAATGAAAAACTGTTTTTT.

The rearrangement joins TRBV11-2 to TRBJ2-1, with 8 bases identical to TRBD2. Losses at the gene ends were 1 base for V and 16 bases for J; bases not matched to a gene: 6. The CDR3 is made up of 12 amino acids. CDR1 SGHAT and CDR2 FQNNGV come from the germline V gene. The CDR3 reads CASSLGGGRSFF. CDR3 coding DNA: TGTGCCAGCAGCTTAGGAGGCGGGAGGTCCTTCTTC.

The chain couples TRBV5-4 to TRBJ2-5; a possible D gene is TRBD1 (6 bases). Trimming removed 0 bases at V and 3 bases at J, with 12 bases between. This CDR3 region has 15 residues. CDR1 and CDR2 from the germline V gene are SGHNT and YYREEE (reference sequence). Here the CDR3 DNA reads TGTGCCAGCAGCTTGGGGGGGCGGATTGAAGAGACCCAGTACTTC. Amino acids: CASSLGGRIEETQYF.

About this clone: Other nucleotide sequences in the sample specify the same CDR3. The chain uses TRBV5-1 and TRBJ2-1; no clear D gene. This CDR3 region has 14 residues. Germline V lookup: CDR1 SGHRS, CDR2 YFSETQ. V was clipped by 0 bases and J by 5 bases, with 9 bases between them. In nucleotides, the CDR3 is TGCGCCAGCAGCTTGGCCGGGCCAGACAATGAGCAGTTCTTC. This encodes CASSLAGPDNEQFF.

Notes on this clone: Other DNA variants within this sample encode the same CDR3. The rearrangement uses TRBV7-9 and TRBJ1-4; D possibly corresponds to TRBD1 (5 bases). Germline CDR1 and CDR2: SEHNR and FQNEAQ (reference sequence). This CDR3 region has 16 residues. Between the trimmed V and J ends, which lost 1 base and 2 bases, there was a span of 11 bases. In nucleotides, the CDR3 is TGTGCCAGCAGCTTAGGTTCAGGGAGTACTAATGAAAAACTGTTTTTT. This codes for CASSLGSGSTNEKLFF.

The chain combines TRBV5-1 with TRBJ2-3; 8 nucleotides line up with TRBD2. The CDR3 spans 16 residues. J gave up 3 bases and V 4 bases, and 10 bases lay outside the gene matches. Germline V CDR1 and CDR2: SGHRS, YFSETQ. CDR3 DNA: TGCGCCAGCAGCACGACTAGCGAAGGAGGAACAGATACGCAGTATTTT. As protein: CASSTTSEGGTDTQYF.

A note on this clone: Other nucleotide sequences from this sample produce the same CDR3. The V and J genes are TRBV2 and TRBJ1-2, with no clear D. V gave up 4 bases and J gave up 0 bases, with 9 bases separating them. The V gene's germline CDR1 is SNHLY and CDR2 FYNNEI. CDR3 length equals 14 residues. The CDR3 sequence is CASSGTGANYGYTF. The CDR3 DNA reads TGTGCCAGCAGTGGGACCGGGGCTAACTATGGCTACACCTTC.

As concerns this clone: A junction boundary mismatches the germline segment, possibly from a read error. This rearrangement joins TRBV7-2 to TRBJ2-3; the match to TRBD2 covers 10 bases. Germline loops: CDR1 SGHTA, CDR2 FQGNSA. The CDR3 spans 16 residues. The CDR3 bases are TGTGCCAGCAGCTTAGTCTCTAGCGGGGGCACAAATACGCAGTATTTT. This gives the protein CASSLVSSGGTNTQYF.

The CDR3 sequence: CASSFGQVNIQYF. CDR3 bases: TGTGCCAGCAGCTTCGGGCAGGTAAACATTCAGTACTTC. The J gene is TRBJ2-4, the V gene TRBV11-2, with D hard to call. The CDR3 runs to 13 residues. The V end was cut by 3 bases, the J end by 6 bases, with 9 bases between. Germline V CDR1 and CDR2: SGHAT, FQNNGV.

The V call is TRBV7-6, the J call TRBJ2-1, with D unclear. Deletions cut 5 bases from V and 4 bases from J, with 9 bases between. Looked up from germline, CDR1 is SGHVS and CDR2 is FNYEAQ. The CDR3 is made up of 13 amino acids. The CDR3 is CASSLVGYNEQFF. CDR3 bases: TGTGCCAGCAGCCTGGTTGGGTACAATGAGCAGTTCTTC.

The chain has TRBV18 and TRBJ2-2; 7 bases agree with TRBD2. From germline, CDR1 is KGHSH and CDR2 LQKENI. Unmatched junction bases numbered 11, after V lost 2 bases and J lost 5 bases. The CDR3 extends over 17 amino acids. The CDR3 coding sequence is TGTGCCAGCTCACCATATGAGGCGGGAGTTCGTACCGGGGAGCTGTTTTTT. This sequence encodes CASSPYEAGVRTGELFF.